Below, one T cell receptor beta chain is given with its context. The antigen it recognizes is unknown. No quality values exist for individual bases; no much larger clone is one base distant. This same CDR3 is encoded by further DNA sequences in the sample. The record originates from a study of TIL therapy for anti-PD-1-resistant metastatic lung cancer (dated by TCRdb to the early 2020s). A note on the overall study: Before any PD-1/PD-L1 blockade was given, tumors were harvested, nivolumab was then administered, and patients who progressed went on to receive lymphodepletion, an infusion of expanded TIL, and IL-2. Enrolled patients had a median age of around 51 years (range about 38-75) and a median tumor PD-L1 proportion score of under 7%. Most of the cohort had lung adenocarcinoma, including a handful of EGFR-mutant tumors and two ALK-rearranged tumors, and half of the patients were either current or former smokers. Across the cohort, whole-exome sequencing showed a median non-synonymous tumor mutation burden of roughly 1.5 mutations per megabase. T cell receptor beta sequencing of tumor and peripheral blood served to follow clonotypes across the tumor, the expanded TIL product, and serial blood samples. Paper-wide results and their limitations: The study protocol defined all tumor marker inferences as exploratory. Because the cohort was highly selected, with more treatment-naive, never-smoker and oncogene-addicted patients than is typical, generalizability is limited. The baseline peripheral repertoire was partially replaced by infused TIL clonotypes, which then decayed over months, and no apparent association between persistence and response was found.

This specimen's time point label, per the study, means: pre-treatment sample, taken before nivolumab and TIL therapy. Between late 2017 and early 2020, a dual-center phase I trial enrolled adults who had stage 4 NSCLC. Samples were obtained from a single-arm, open-label phase I trial in which tumor-infiltrating lymphocyte therapy with nivolumab was evaluated in advanced non-small cell lung cancer. Mononuclear cells from blood collected in EDTA tubes were isolated on a Ficoll gradient and snap-frozen as pellets, and DNA was then extracted using a Qiagen mini-prep kit. TCR beta CDR3 regions were amplified from genomic DNA by bias-controlled multiplex PCR with the immunoSEQ v3 hsTCRB kit. The TCR libraries were sequenced on an Illumina NextSeq 500 to around 2 million read pairs for survey level or about 5-6 million read pairs for deep level. In the paper's pipeline: The immunoSEQ Analyzer software assigned V, D and J genes, filtered out non-productive sequences, and reported clonality. Repertoires were compared using productive Simpson clonality and Morisita overlap index of productive TRB rearrangements between infused TIL and blood. Absolute clonotype counts in blood were estimated by multiplying the lymphocyte count by the CD3+ fraction and by the productive frequency of the clone. TCRdb re-hosts the immuneACCESS table, in-frame sequences only. Its copies lack some clones; in the studies checked, an unresolved V gene accounts for under half of them, and the cause for the rest is not known. The V and J calls and clone size come from that table; D and trimming were worked out from the DNA. The sample table holds approximately 40,000 clones, of which about 73% were seen once. The ten largest make up approximately 5.3% of the sample.

V drops 0 bases and J drops 4 bases, leaving 17 bases in between. From cysteine to phenylalanine, the CDR3 is 16 amino acids long. Just CDR3 DNA is preserved here, 48 bases in frame from base 1. The germline V gene (reference sequence) supplies CDR1 SGHKS and CDR2 YYEKEE. This receptor was identified in a person between 25 and 80 years old with non-small cell lung cancer. The sample consisted of blood, taken at baseline. The chain was built from TRBV5-5 and TRBJ2-7, and the D gene may be TRBD1, 6 bases matching. The sequence in DNA is TGTGCCAGCAGCTTGGTTGGGGGCGGCTTATCTTACGAGCAGTACTTC. The resulting protein is CASSLVGGGLSYEQYF.